Reported below is one TCR beta chain. The study made its TCR cDNA through 5'RACE template switching. That step introduced a universal primer site along with UMIs. From the 5' RACE reads, TCRdb called clonotypes with MiXCR, one entry per CDR3 protein. This sample carries hundreds of thousands of distinct CDR3 sequences, about 9.5% of them seen once, and the ten largest clones take roughly 18%. This sample is drawn from a study of T cells after yellow fever vaccination. The CDR3 has 14 amino acids. V was clipped by 4 bases and J by 1 base; unmatched bases: 3. From germline, CDR1 is DFQATT and CDR2 SNEGSKA (reference sequence).

This chain links TRBV20-1 with TRBJ2-5; 10 nucleotides match TRBD2. This TCR was sampled from a man between 18 and 35 years old who received the YFV17D yellow fever vaccine. This material consisted of PBMCs, taken on the day of the first yellow fever vaccination. Written as DNA, the CDR3 is TGCAGTGCTATAGCGGGGGGTCTCCAAGAGACCCAGTACTTC. Protein: CSAIAGGLQETQYF.